A selection of T cell receptor beta chains follows, all from one sample in a study of blood T cells in healthy people across ages. TCRdb analysed the 5' RACE reads with MiXCR anew, one entry per CDR3 protein. The table lists about 680,000 distinct CDR3 sequences, about 52% of them singletons. Sequenced material: blood. The receptor source for this set is a woman aged 55-75 years in good health. Both conserved end residues are part of each CDR3.

J	V	CDR3
TRBJ2-5	TRBV4-3	CASSQDGTTVKQYF
TRBJ2-2	TRBV18	CASSELALPNTGELFF
TRBJ2-3	TRBV28	CASSLGDREALTDTQYF
TRBJ2-4	TRBV5-1	CASSTGTSGVIQYF
TRBJ2-7	TRBV29-1	CSVGPSSYEQYF
TRBJ1-1	TRBV5-1	CASSVGPGNTEAFF
TRBJ1-5	TRBV20-1	CSARAQPGLLGQPQHF
TRBJ2-5	TRBV15	CATSNHQQSQETQYF
TRBJ2-2	TRBV15	CATSLDRASTGELFF
TRBJ2-5	TRBV2	CASSPRQGEGETQYF
TRBJ2-2	TRBV18	CASSPMSGKKGAGELFF
TRBJ2-5	TRBV7-9	CASSRTGTGGQETQYF
TRBJ2-1	TRBV11-3	CASSLDGFRDNEQFF
TRBJ2-1	TRBV6-2/TRBV6-3	CASNYLAGGPQNEQFF
TRBJ2-6	TRBV24-1	CATSDSRTGSSGANVLTF
TRBJ2-7	TRBV7-9	CASSLKTGSYEQYF
TRBJ2-1	TRBV9	CASSDDRGRHEQFF
TRBJ1-2	TRBV10-3	CAIRGGQGIYGYTF
TRBJ2-1	TRBV20-1	CSATSLGVAGAYEQFF
TRBJ1-1	TRBV7-9	CASSLAGSYTEAFF
TRBJ2-5	TRBV7-2	CASTSGLAGVETQYF
TRBJ2-7	TRBV12-3/TRBV12-4	CASSPTNSYEQYF
TRBJ2-1	TRBV7-3	CASSLGSGASEQFF
TRBJ2-1	TRBV10-3	CAISGASGSYEQFF
TRBJ2-3	TRBV7-2	CASSLNSPYAGTDTQYF
TRBJ2-1	TRBV20-1	CSARFLSEQFF
TRBJ2-3	TRBV4-1	CASSQMGSGSTDTQYF
TRBJ1-6	TRBV12-3/TRBV12-4	CASSKRDPSYNSPLHF
TRBJ2-3	TRBV20-1	CSARAGGGTSTDTQYF
TRBJ1-1	TRBV29-1	CSVHRDAGLNTEAFF
TRBJ2-1	TRBV5-1	CASSVTTSYNEQFF
TRBJ2-6	TRBV5-6	CASSLSYPRDRVSGANVLTF
TRBJ2-1	TRBV7-2	CASNLKLAGGSTYNEQFF